The text below deals with one TCR beta chain. This sample stems from a study of T-cell reconstitution after alpha-beta-depleted transplantation in children. This sample's TCRbeta library carried unique molecular identifier barcodes. TCRdb itself ran the PCR reads through MiXCR, one entry per CDR3 protein. The sample includes 300,000 or so distinct CDR3 sequences, approximately 23% of them seen just once. The V segment lost 3 bases and the J segment 6 bases; nucleotides outside the gene matches: 7. The CDR3 runs to 15 residues. Germline V gives CDR1 SNHLY, CDR2 FYNNEI. The receptor was derived from a male patient under 18 who had a stem cell transplant for acute lymphoblastic leukemia, so the T cells may come from the graft donor. The chain uses TRBV2 and TRBJ2-7; TRBD2 aligns across 11 bases. The sequencing here drew on PBMCs, mostly from graft donor cells, taken 180 days after TCRalphabeta/CD19-depleted stem cell transplant. This chain's CDR3 is CASSDILAGEGEQYF. For the CDR3, the DNA is TGTGCCAGCAGTGACATACTAGCGGGAGAAGGCGAGCAGTACTTC. The full variable domain, in which reference TRBV2 and TRBJ2-7 provide the parts outside the CDR3, is EPEVTQTPSHQVTQMGQEVILRCVPISNHLYFYWYRQILGQKVEFLVSFYNNEISEKSEIFDDQFSVERPDGSNFTLKIRSTKLEDSAMYFCASSDILAGEGEQYFGPGTRLTVT.